The 21 T cell receptor beta chains below all came from one sample that was sequenced in a study of T-cell memory formation after mild COVID-19. TCRdb reprocessed the 5' RACE reads with MiXCR, giving one entry per CDR3 protein. The table lists 550,000 to 600,000 distinct CDR3 sequences, roughly 17% of them singletons. Source material: PBMCs or a T cell subset sorted from them (not recorded which). The source of these receptors is an adult woman who had mild COVID-19 (a few samples of this study predate the infection). Cell type and time point are not known.

The chain carries TRBV7-2 and TRBJ2-5, with 9 bases aligning to TRBD2. After removal of 1 base from V and 5 bases from J, the junction contained 14 bases not matched to a gene. CDR3 length: 18 residues. The V gene's germline CDR1 is SGHTA and CDR2 FQGNSA. CDR3 bases: TGTGCCAGCAGCTTAGAAGGGGGATATAGCGGGAGCATGGAGACCCAGTACTTC. It is translated as CASSLEGGYSGSMETQYF.

This clonotype has a handful of counts. The rearrangement uses TRBV7-3 and TRBJ2-3; tentative D call: TRBD1 (5 bases). Deletions cut 0 bases from V and 5 bases from J, with 15 bases between. Germline V gene sequence: CDR1 SGHTA, CDR2 FQGTGA. The CDR3 covers 16 residues. CDR3 coding DNA: TGTGCCAGCAGCTTAACTGCAGGGCCGGTAGGAGATACGCAGTATTTT. Protein product: CASSLTAGPVGDTQYF.

The table lists this clonotype with a count of one. J is TRBJ2-3 and V is TRBV6-6, with 8 bases matching TRBD1. The length of the CDR3 is 15 residues. V was pared by 4 bases and J by 0 bases, with 3 bases of the junction left unmatched. Germline V gene lookup returns CDR1 MNHNY and CDR2 SVGAGI (reference sequence). CDR3: CASSSPGGSTDTQYF. The CDR3 region has the DNA TGTGCCAGCAGTTCTCCAGGGGGCAGCACAGATACGCAGTATTTT.

This chain connects TRBV9 to TRBJ2-3; the D is unclear. The CDR3 is made up of 15 amino acids. Germline lookup yields CDR1 SGDLS and CDR2 YYNGEE. V lost 0 bases, J lost 2 bases, and 10 bases lay in between. The CDR3 sequence is CASSVGQAITDTQYF. CDR3 DNA sequence: TGTGCCAGCAGCGTAGGGCAGGCGATCACAGATACGCAGTATTTT.

This clonotype has more than one count but fewer than ten. This chain links TRBV12-3 or TRBV12-4 with TRBJ2-2; TRBD2 agrees at 14 bases. The V and J ends lost 5 bases and 9 bases, in that order; junction bases with no gene match: 8. This CDR3 region has 16 residues. The CDR3 loop is CASSPGTSGSGRELFF. CDR3 nucleotide sequence: TGTGCCAGCAGTCCCGGGACTAGCGGGAGTGGGCGGGAGCTGTTTTTT.

The chain combines TRBV29-1 with TRBJ2-7, with a possible D match to TRBD1 (6 bases). The V gene's germline CDR1 is SQVTM and CDR2 ANQGSEA. The CDR3 loop spans 13 amino acids. With 2 bases removed from V and 3 bases from J, the gap between germline ends came to 11 bases. CDR3 loop: CSVERTDGYEQYF. The CDR3 nucleotides are TGCAGCGTTGAACGGACAGACGGCTACGAGCAGTACTTC.

The chain combines TRBV5-4 with TRBJ1-2; D gene uncertain. The germline V gene has CDR1 SGHNT and CDR2 YYREEE (reference sequence). Deletions cut 2 bases from V and 6 bases from J, with 14 bases between. The CDR3 is made up of 14 amino acids. The CDR3 loop is CASSFYPSLDGYTF. For the CDR3, the DNA is TGTGCCAGCAGCTTCTATCCCTCCCTGGATGGCTACACCTTC. The full variable domain, with the rest looked up from reference TRBV5-4 and TRBJ1-2, is ETGVTQSPTHLIKTRGQQVTLRCSSQSGHNTVSWYQQALGQGPQFIFQYYREEENGRGNFPPRFSGLQFPNYSSELNVNALELDDSALYLCASSFYPSLDGYTFGSGTRLTVV.

This clonotype was counted only a few times. The CDR3 DNA sequence: TGCGCCAGCAGCCAAGAGGAGACTAGCCTGGGAGGGTATGAGCAGTTCTTC. It is translated as CASSQEETSLGGYEQFF. The gene calls are TRBV4-1 and TRBJ2-1, with 7 bases matching TRBD2. This CDR3 spans 17 amino acids. Germline V CDR1 and CDR2: MGHRA, YSYEKL. Losses at the gene ends were 0 bases for V and 8 bases for J; bases not matched to a gene: 13.

The rearrangement uses TRBV29-1 and TRBJ2-7, with 8 bases matching TRBD1. Trimming removed 2 bases from V and 6 bases from J; junction bases left unmatched: 9. The CDR3 is made up of 14 amino acids. Looked up from germline, CDR1 is SQVTM and CDR2 is ANQGSEA. CDR3 protein: CSVESEGQVGEQYF. As DNA, the CDR3 is TGCAGCGTTGAAAGTGAGGGACAGGTCGGCGAGCAGTACTTC.

V gene TRBV11-3 combines with J gene TRBJ2-6; 8 bases are a match to TRBD1. The junction had 6 bases not matched to a gene; V was cut back by 5 bases and J by 0 bases. This CDR3 has 17 residues. Germline V CDR1 and CDR2: SGHNT, YENEEA. The CDR3 DNA reads as TGTGCCAGCAGCCATGGACAGGGCCACTCTGGGGCCAACGTCCTGACTTTC. Encoded protein: CASSHGQGHSGANVLTF.

V and J are TRBV7-9 and TRBJ2-3; D ambiguous. The CDR3 runs 15 residues. Trimming cost V 6 bases and J 0 bases, with 13 bases left between them. Germline V gene sequence: CDR1 SEHNR, CDR2 FQNEAQ (reference sequence). The CDR3 DNA is TGTGCCAGCAGTTCGGTACCGAAGAGCACAGATACGCAGTATTTT. It codes for CASSSVPKSTDTQYF.

There are many counts of this clonotype. CDR3 sequence (DNA): TGTGCCTGGAGTGCCCGGTCGGGACACCGCTATGGCTACACCTTC. Translating it yields CAWSARSGHRYGYTF. This rearrangement joins TRBV30 to TRBJ1-2; TRBD1 might be the D (6 bases). This CDR3 has 15 amino acids. Between the trimmed V and J ends, which lost 1 base and 4 bases, there was a span of 16 bases. Germline assignment: CDR1 GTSNPN and CDR2 SVGIG (reference sequence).

The chain employs TRBV5-8 and TRBJ2-7, with D possibly TRBD1 on 6 matching bases. CDR3 length: 14 residues. The V end lost 4 bases, the J end lost 3 bases, and 14 bases lay between the germline ends. Germline V gene sequence: CDR1 SGHTS, CDR2 YDEGEE. CDR3 residues: CASSGAGVNYEQYF. The CDR3 DNA reads as TGTGCCAGCAGCGGGGCAGGGGTAAACTACGAGCAGTACTTC.

This clonotype came up a few times. The chain recombines TRBV5-1 with TRBJ2-5; D possibly corresponds to TRBD1 (6 bases). CDR1 and CDR2 from the germline V gene are SGHRS and YFSETQ. This CDR3 is 15 amino acids long. Trimming cost V 4 bases and J 5 bases, with 18 bases left between them. The CDR3 loop is CASSTLGTLFETQYF. The CDR3 coding sequence is TGCGCCAGCAGCACCTTGGGGACACTCTTCGAGACCCAGTACTTC.

The chain has TRBV12-3 or TRBV12-4 and TRBJ2-2, with D perhaps TRBD2 (5 bases). The germline V and J ends were trimmed by 2 bases and 7 bases, with 14 bases remaining between them. The CDR3 runs to 15 residues. The CDR3 DNA is TGTGCCAGCAGTTTAAGTCTGGCAAGCGGCGGGGAGCTGTTTTTT. It translates to CASSLSLASGGELFF.

The chain is built from TRBV12-3 or TRBV12-4 and TRBJ2-2, with D possibly TRBD1 on 5 matching bases. This CDR3 is 14 amino acids long. With 3 bases removed from V and 7 bases from J, the gap between germline ends came to 12 bases. The CDR3 loop is CASSFTQGVGELFF. CDR3 nucleotide sequence: TGTGCCAGCAGTTTTACCCAAGGGGTCGGGGAGCTGTTTTTT.

The J gene is TRBJ2-3, the V gene TRBV11-2; a possible D gene is TRBD2 (6 bases). Germline V gene data show CDR1 as SGHAT and CDR2 as FQNNGV. This CDR3 is 17 amino acids long. The V end lost 5 bases, the J end lost 1 base, and 19 bases lay between the germline ends. The CDR3 DNA sequence: TGTGCCAGCAGCCGCAGTCTTCCGGGGGAGGGCACAGATACGCAGTATTTT. Its translation: CASSRSLPGEGTDTQYF.

This clonotype was observed a handful of times. V usage is TRBV5-5 and J usage is TRBJ2-7, with 7 positions matching TRBD1. V was pared by 3 bases and J by 6 bases, with 15 bases of the junction left unmatched. The germline V gene has CDR1 SGHKS and CDR2 YYEKEE (reference sequence). This CDR3 spans 16 amino acids. As DNA, the CDR3 is TGTGCCAGCAGCTCAGTGGGGTTAAAGGGGGCCGGCGAGCAGTACTTC. This codes for CASSSVGLKGAGEQYF. Full variable domain (rest looked up from reference TRBV5-5 and TRBJ2-7): DAGVTQSPTHLIKTRGQQVTLRCSPISGHKSVSWYQQVLGQGPQFIFQYYEKEERGRGNFPDRFSARQFPNYSSELNVNALLLGDSALYLCASSSVGLKGAGEQYFGPGTRLTVT.

This clonotype was seen a handful of times. V and J are TRBV19 and TRBJ2-7, with 7 bases that match TRBD1. The CDR3 has 13 residues. Germline trimming cut 9 bases from V and 5 bases from J; bases unmatched to any gene: 10. Germline values: CDR1 LNHDA, CDR2 SQIVND (reference sequence). The CDR3 protein is CASTQGVGNEQYF. CDR3 in DNA: TGTGCCAGCACGCAGGGGGTCGGCAACGAGCAGTACTTC. Supplemented by reference TRBV19 and TRBJ2-7, the full variable domain reads DGGITQSPKYLFRKEGQNVTLSCEQNLNHDAMYWYRQDPGQGLRLIYYSQIVNDFQKGDIAEGYSVSREKKESFPLTVTSAQKNPTAFYLCASTQGVGNEQYFGPGTRLTVT.

This clonotype has more than one count but fewer than ten. The chain joins TRBV7-6 to TRBJ2-5; a possible D gene is TRBD2 (6 bases). This CDR3 has 16 amino acids. Germline V gene data show CDR1 as SGHVS and CDR2 as FNYEAQ. V was pared by 1 base and J by 1 base, with 13 bases between. The CDR3, as DNA: TGTGCCAGCAGCTTAGGGGCCCTAGCGCCCCAAGAGACCCAGTACTTC. The encoded protein is CASSLGALAPQETQYF.

This chain connects TRBV18 to TRBJ2-5; D possibly matches TRBD1 or TRBD2 (5 bases each). Germline V gene lookup returns CDR1 KGHSH and CDR2 LQKENI. Trimming stripped 2 bases from V and 5 bases from J, with 9 bases between. The CDR3 has 13 residues. CDR3 DNA: TGTGCCAGCTCACCAGGCAGGGAGGAGACCCAGTACTTC. This encodes CASSPGREETQYF.